This T cell receptor (beta chain) is drawn from a study of blood T cell repertoires in COVID-19. The CDR3 spans 13 residues. From germline, CDR1 is GTSNPN and CDR2 SVGIG (reference sequence). V was pared by 0 bases and J by 6 bases, with 9 bases between. As handled by the study authors: From reference gene primer amplification, estimates of nucleated cell counts were derived. The protocol was immunoSEQ multiplex PCR, while the TCRdb copy is restricted to in-frame clones and leaves out a portion. The V and J calls and clone size were taken over from that table, and D and trimming were inferred from the DNA. The data contain tens of thousands of clones, 80% to 90% of them singletons.

Sequencing was carried out using peripheral blood. The TCR sequence derives from a man between 50 and 59 years old with COVID-19, enrolled during active disease. This sequence joins TRBV30 and TRBJ2-1, with no clear D. The CDR3: CAWSVLAPNEQFF. The CDR3 coding sequence is TGTGCCTGGAGTGTTTTGGCTCCCAATGAGCAGTTCTTC.